This T cell receptor (beta chain) comes out of a study of molecular identifiers for immune sequencing clone quantification. The CDR3 is made up of 14 amino acids. Trimming pared 10 bases from V and 0 bases from J, leaving 12 bases between. The germline CDR1 and CDR2 sequences are MNHEY and SMNVEV (reference sequence). Each CDR3 protein is one row after TCRdb ran MiXCR on the PCR reads. The table has approximately 550,000 distinct CDR3 sequences, under 30% seen once; the top ten hold under 0.85%. Using 10%, 30% or 50% RNA, naive CD8 libraries were derived from roughly 20,000 to 1,000,000 sorted cells. Naive CD8 T cells were FACS-sorted by CD8+CD4-CCR7+CD45RA+ markers.

The receptor was isolated from a human donor in good health. Some libraries in this study had Jurkat cell RNA spiked in. The sequenced sample consisted of naive CD8+ T cells from blood, with Jurkat cell RNA spiked in. The subset denotes: FACS-sorted CD8+CD4-CCR7+CD45RA+ naive T cells. J is TRBJ2-2 and V is TRBV27; no clear D. The CDR3 DNA is TGTGCCACCAAAGCCGTAACGAACACCGGGGAGCTGTTTTTT. Its translation is CATKAVTNTGELFF.